Each of the 19 T cell receptor beta chains below was sequenced from the same sample in a study of blood T cells in healthy people across ages. Next came a second PCR, run for roughly 6 to 11 cycles, which used a sample-barcoded 5' primer along with a J-beta primer mix. TCRdb reprocessed the 5' RACE reads with MiXCR, giving one entry per CDR3 protein. Of 1.8 million or so distinct CDR3 sequences listed, around 40% were seen once; the top ten hold roughly 23%. Material for sequencing was blood. Every receptor here comes from a human donor in good health.

This clonotype was observed many times. V is TRBV12-5 and J is TRBJ2-1; unclear D gene. Trimming removed 1 base from V and 9 bases from J, with 10 bases in between. Germline CDR1 reads LGHNT; CDR2 reads FRNRAP. The CDR3 has 13 residues. The CDR3, as DNA: TGTGCTAGTGGTTTGGATTCGGCCACTGAGCAGTTCTTC. Amino acids: CASGLDSATEQFF.

This clonotype was found a few times. The V and J genes are TRBV7-2 and TRBJ1-2; TRBD1 might be the D (6 bases). CDR1 is SGHTA and CDR2 is FQGNSA in the germline V gene. Deletions cut 1 base from V and 4 bases from J, with 10 bases between. This CDR3 is 14 amino acids long. The CDR3 sequence is CASSLVQGTYGYTF. The CDR3, as DNA: TGTGCCAGCAGCTTAGTTCAGGGGACCTATGGCTACACCTTC.

The chain couples TRBV10-3 to TRBJ2-2, with TRBD2 identical over 7 bases. The ends lost 8 bases at V and 6 bases at J; junction bases unmatched: 9. Germline V lookup: CDR1 ENHRY, CDR2 SYGVKD. The CDR3 consists of 14 residues. This CDR3 is CAIHGAGVAGELFF. The CDR3 DNA reads as TGTGCCATCCACGGTGCGGGGGTGGCCGGGGAGCTGTTTTTT.

This clonotype turned up a few times. V and J are TRBV2 and TRBJ2-1, with TRBD1 matching over 8 bases. Germline V CDR1 and CDR2: SNHLY, FYNNEI. J lost 7 bases, V lost 6 bases, and 8 bases had no gene match. The CDR3 is 14 amino acids. CDR3 DNA sequence: TGTGCCAGCAGCGACATGGACAGGGTGAATGAGCAGTTCTTC. It translates to CASSDMDRVNEQFF. The complete variable domain, with remaining parts taken from reference TRBV2 and TRBJ2-1, reads EPEVTQTPSHQVTQMGQEVILRCVPISNHLYFYWYRQILGQKVEFLVSFYNNEISEKSEIFDDQFSVERPDGSNFTLKIRSTKLEDSAMYFCASSDMDRVNEQFFGPGTRLTVL.

The CDR3, as DNA: TGTGCCAGCAGTTTAGGGCGGGGGGGGTGGAATGAGCAGTTCTTC. Protein: CASSLGRGGWNEQFF. The J gene is TRBJ2-1, the V gene TRBV27; 9 bases are a match to TRBD2. CDR1 is MNHEY and CDR2 is SMNVEV in the germline V gene (reference sequence). V shed 2 bases, J shed 7 bases, and the junction held 6 bases outside the gene matches. The CDR3 is 15 residues long.

The table lists this clonotype with a few counts. The rearrangement joins TRBV12-3 or TRBV12-4 to TRBJ2-3; 10 bases match TRBD2. V trimming: 5 bases; J trimming: 0 bases; junction bases outside the gene matches: 20. This CDR3 contains 21 residues. The CDR3 DNA reads TGTGCCAGCAGTACTAACCCCCCCAGCGGGGGGGCCATGAAAAGCACAGATACGCAGTATTTT. It encodes CASSTNPPSGGAMKSTDTQYF.

The chain is built from TRBV6-6 and TRBJ1-4, with 12 bases aligning to TRBD1. The length of the CDR3 is 17 residues. CDR1 and CDR2 (germline): MNHNY, SVGAGI (reference sequence). After removal of 6 bases from V and 4 bases from J, the junction contained 9 bases not matched to a gene. In DNA, the CDR3 is TGTGCCAGCAGCACTCAAGGGACAGGGGGCTTTAATGAAAAACTGTTTTTT. This sequence encodes CASSTQGTGGFNEKLFF.

The chain uses TRBV9 and TRBJ2-1, with D unresolved. Trimming pared 0 bases from V and 6 bases from J, leaving 16 bases between. Looked up from germline, CDR1 is SGDLS and CDR2 is YYNGEE. The CDR3 loop spans 16 amino acids. CDR3 residues: CASSVDGYSVLNEQFF. The DNA of the CDR3 is TGTGCCAGCAGCGTAGATGGGTACTCGGTTCTCAATGAGCAGTTCTTC.

This clonotype was counted a single time. This chain joins TRBV4-3 and TRBJ2-2; 12 nucleotides line up with TRBD2. CDR1 is LGHNA and CDR2 is YSLEER in the germline V gene. The trim removed 2 bases at V and 4 bases at J, leaving 2 bases unmatched. The CDR3 is 16 amino acids. The CDR3 DNA reads TGCGCCAGCAGCCAAACTAGCGGGGGGCTCACCGGGGAGCTGTTTTTT. As protein: CASSQTSGGLTGELFF.

This chain links TRBV4-1 with TRBJ2-1; D is perhaps TRBD1 or TRBD2 (5 bases each). Germline lookup yields CDR1 MGHRA and CDR2 YSYEKL. The CDR3 is 16 amino acids. Trimming cost V 0 bases and J 2 bases, with 11 bases left between them. Written as DNA, the CDR3 is TGCGCCAGCAGCCAAGATGTTGGGGGACCCTACAATGAGCAGTTCTTC. Its translation is CASSQDVGGPYNEQFF.

The CDR3: CASSYPTGGTYNEQFF. CDR3 nucleotides: TGTGCCAGCAGCTACCCGACAGGGGGGACCTACAATGAGCAGTTCTTC. V usage is TRBV11-2 and J usage is TRBJ2-1; 9 positions match TRBD1. CDR3 size: 16 residues. Germline CDR1 and CDR2: SGHAT and FQNNGV. Germline trimming cut 4 bases from V and 2 bases from J; bases unmatched to any gene: 6.

A few counts support this clonotype. The chain carries TRBV13 and TRBJ1-2; D remains ambiguous. V was shortened by 4 bases and J by 6 bases, with 9 bases between the two germline ends. Looked up from germline, CDR1 is PRHDT and CDR2 is FYEKMQ (reference sequence). CDR3 length: 12 amino acids. CDR3 coding DNA: TGTGCCAGCAGCTCAATGGGCAATGGCTACACCTTC. This translates into CASSSMGNGYTF.

This clonotype was found a few times. V is TRBV6-6 and J is TRBJ1-5, with 7 bases identical to TRBD1. This CDR3 has 14 amino acids. The germline V gene encodes CDR1 MNHNY and CDR2 SVGAGI (reference sequence). The ends lost 4 bases at V and 5 bases at J; junction bases unmatched: 5. CDR3 DNA sequence: TGTGCCAGCAGTTTCGACAGGGCCTATCAGCCCCAGCATTTT. Residues: CASSFDRAYQPQHF.

The chain joins TRBV12-3 or TRBV12-4 to TRBJ2-5, with 7 bases fitting TRBD1. V lost 5 bases to trimming and J lost 2 bases; unmatched junction nucleotides: 5. CDR3 length: 14 residues. The CDR3 is CASSRTGQQETQYF. CDR3 coding DNA: TGTGCCAGCAGTCGCACGGGACAGCAAGAGACCCAGTACTTC.

This clonotype was detected ten times or more. The chain recombines TRBV6-2 or TRBV6-3 with TRBJ2-7, with a tentative D call TRBD1 (6 bases). This CDR3 has 14 amino acids. The V end was cut by 0 bases, the J end by 3 bases, with 9 bases between. CDR1 is MNHEY and CDR2 is SVGEGT in the germline V gene. This CDR3 is CASSYSGDNYEQYF. The DNA for the CDR3 is TGTGCCAGCAGTTACTCGGGGGACAACTACGAGCAGTACTTC.

This chain joins TRBV6-1 and TRBJ1-1; no firm D call. The germline V gene has CDR1 MNHNS and CDR2 SASEGT. There are 14 residues in the CDR3. The germline V and J ends were trimmed by 4 bases and 4 bases, with 13 bases remaining between them. CDR3 in DNA: TGTGCCAGCAGTGGGACGTCCGCTGTCACTGAAGCTTTCTTT. Residues: CASSGTSAVTEAFF.

In this sample, this clonotype turned up a few times. The chain links TRBV7-6 to TRBJ2-1, with TRBD2 matching 12 bases. Near its end, the DNA agrees better with TRBJ2-7, so the J call may be wrong. Germline lookup yields CDR1 SGHVS and CDR2 FNYEAQ. The CDR3 consists of 18 residues. CDR3: CASSLRPSGGASYNEQYF. CDR3 sequence (DNA): TGTGCCAGCAGCTTAAGGCCTAGCGGGGGGGCCTCCTACAATGAGCAGTACTTC.

The genes are TRBV19 and TRBJ1-1, with no clear D. Trimming cost V 5 bases and J 4 bases, with 11 bases left between them. The V gene's germline CDR1 is LNHDA and CDR2 SQIVND (reference sequence). The CDR3 has 13 amino acids. CDR3 residues: CASSWDRSTEAFF. CDR3 DNA: TGTGCCAGTAGTTGGGATCGAAGCACTGAAGCTTTCTTT.

This chain joins TRBV7-2 and TRBJ2-1, with 8 nucleotides matching TRBD2. The CDR3 is 17 amino acids. With 2 bases clipped from V and 5 bases from J, the junction kept 11 bases outside the gene matches. Germline V gene lookup returns CDR1 SGHTA and CDR2 FQGNSA. CDR3 bases: TGTGCCAGCAGCTTACGGGCTAGCGGGTGGGGAGACAATGAGCAGTTCTTC. This codes for CASSLRASGWGDNEQFF.